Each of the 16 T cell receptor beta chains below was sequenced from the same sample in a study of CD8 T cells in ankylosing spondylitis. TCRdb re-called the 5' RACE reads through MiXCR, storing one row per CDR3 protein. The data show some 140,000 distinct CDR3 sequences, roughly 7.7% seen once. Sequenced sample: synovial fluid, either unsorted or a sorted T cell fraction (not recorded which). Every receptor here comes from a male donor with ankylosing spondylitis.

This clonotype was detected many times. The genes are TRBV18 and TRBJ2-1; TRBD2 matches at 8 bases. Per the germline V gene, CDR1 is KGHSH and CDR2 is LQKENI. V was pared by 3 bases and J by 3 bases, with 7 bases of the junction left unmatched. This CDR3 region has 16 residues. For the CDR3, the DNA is TGTGCCAGCTCACCCTCTGGACTAGCCATCTACAATGAGCAGTTCTTC. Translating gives CASSPSGLAIYNEQFF.

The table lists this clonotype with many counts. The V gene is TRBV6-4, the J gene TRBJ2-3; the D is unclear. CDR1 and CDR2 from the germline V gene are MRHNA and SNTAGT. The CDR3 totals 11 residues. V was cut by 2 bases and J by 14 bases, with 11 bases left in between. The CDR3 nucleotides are TGTGCCAGCAGTGACGGCAGGCATTCGTATTTT. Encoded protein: CASSDGRHSYF.

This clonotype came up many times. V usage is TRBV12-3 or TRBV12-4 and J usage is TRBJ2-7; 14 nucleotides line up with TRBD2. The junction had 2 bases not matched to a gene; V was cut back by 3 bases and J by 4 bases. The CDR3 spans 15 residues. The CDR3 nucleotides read TGTGCCAGCAGTTTGGGACTAGCGGGAGTGTACGAGCAGTACTTC. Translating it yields CASSLGLAGVYEQYF.

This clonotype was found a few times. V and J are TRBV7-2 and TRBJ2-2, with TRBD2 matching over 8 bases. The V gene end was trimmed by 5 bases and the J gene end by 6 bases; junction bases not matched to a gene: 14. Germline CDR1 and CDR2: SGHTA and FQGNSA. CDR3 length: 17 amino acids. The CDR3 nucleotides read TGTGCCAGCAGCCTATCCGGTGGGACTAGTAGATCCGGGGAGCTGTTTTTT. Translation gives CASSLSGGTSRSGELFF. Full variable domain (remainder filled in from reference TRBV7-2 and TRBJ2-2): GAGVSQSPSNKVTEKGKDVELRCDPISGHTALYWYRQSLGQGLEFLIYFQGNSAPDKSGLPSDRFSAERTGGSVSTLTIQRTQQEDSAVYLCASSLSGGTSRSGELFFGEGSRLTVL.

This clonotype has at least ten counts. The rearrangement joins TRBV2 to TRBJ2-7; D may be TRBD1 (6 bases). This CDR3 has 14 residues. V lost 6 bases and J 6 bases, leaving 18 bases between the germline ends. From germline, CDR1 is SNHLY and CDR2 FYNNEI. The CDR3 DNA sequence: TGTGCCAGCAGCTTTGTCCAGGGGACGGGCGAGCAGTACTTC. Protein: CASSFVQGTGEQYF. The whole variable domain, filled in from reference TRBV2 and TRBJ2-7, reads EPEVTQTPSHQVTQMGQEVILRCVPISNHLYFYWYRQILGQKVEFLVSFYNNEISEKSEIFDDQFSVERPDGSNFTLKIRSTKLEDSAMYFCASSFVQGTGEQYFGPGTRLTVT.

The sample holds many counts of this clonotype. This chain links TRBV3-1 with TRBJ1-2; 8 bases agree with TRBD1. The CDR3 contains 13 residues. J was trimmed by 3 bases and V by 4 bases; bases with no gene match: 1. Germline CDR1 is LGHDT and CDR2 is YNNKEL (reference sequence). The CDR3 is CASSPTGDYGYTF. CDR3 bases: TGTGCCAGCAGCCCGACAGGGGACTATGGCTACACCTTC. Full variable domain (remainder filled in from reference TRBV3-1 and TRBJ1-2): DTAVSQTPKYLVTQMGNDKSIKCEQNLGHDTMYWYKQDSKKFLKIMFSYNNKELIINETVPNRFSPKSPDKAHLNLHINSLELGDSAVYFCASSPTGDYGYTFGSGTRLTVV.

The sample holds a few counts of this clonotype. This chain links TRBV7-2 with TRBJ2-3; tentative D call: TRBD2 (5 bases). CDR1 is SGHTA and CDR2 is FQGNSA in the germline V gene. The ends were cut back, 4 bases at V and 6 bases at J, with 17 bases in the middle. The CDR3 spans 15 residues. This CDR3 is CASSSRDDIYDTQYF. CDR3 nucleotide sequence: TGTGCCAGCAGCTCCCGGGATGATATTTACGATACGCAGTATTTT.

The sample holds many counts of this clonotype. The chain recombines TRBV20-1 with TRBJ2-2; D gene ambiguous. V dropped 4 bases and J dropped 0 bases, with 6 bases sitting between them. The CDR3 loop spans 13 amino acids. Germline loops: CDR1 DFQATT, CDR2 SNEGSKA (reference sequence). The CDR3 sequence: CSATKTNTGELFF. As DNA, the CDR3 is TGCAGTGCTACTAAAACGAACACCGGGGAGCTGTTTTTT.

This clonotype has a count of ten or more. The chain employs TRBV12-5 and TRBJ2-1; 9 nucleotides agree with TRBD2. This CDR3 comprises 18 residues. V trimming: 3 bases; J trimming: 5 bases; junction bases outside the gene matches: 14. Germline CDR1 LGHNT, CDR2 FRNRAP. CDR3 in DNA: TGTGCTAGTGGTTTTACACCGGACGGTATAGCGGGGGACAATGAGCAGTTCTTC. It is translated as CASGFTPDGIAGDNEQFF.

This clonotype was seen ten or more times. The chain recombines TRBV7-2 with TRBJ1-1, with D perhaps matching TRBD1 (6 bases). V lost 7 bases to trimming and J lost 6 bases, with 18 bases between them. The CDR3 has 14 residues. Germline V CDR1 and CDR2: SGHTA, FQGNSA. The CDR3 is CASTIGGVGSEAFF. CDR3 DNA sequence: TGTGCCAGCACTATAGGGGGAGTGGGTTCTGAAGCTTTCTTT.

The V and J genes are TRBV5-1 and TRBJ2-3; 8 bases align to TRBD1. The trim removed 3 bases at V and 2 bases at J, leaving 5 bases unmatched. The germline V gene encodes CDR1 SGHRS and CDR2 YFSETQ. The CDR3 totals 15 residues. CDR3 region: CASSSRGQVTDTQYF. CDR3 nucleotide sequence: TGCGCCAGCAGCTCGAGGGGACAGGTCACAGATACGCAGTATTTT. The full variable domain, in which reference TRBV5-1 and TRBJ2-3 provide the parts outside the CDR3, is KAGVTQTPRYLIKTRGQQVTLSCSPISGHRSVSWYQQTPGQGLQFLFEYFSETQRNKGNFPGRFSGRQFSNSRSEMNVSTLELGDSALYLCASSSRGQVTDTQYFGPGTRLTVL.

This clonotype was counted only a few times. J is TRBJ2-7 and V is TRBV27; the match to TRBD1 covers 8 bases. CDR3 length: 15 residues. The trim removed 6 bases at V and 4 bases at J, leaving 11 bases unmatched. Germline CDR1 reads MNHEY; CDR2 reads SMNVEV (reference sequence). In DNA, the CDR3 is TGTGCCAGCAGCGTCGGGTCAGGGGGCCTTTACGAGCAGTACTTC. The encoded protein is CASSVGSGGLYEQYF.

The CDR3 DNA follows: TGCAGTGCTAGAATTACATGGGGGGATGAGCAGTTCTTC. Translated: CSARITWGDEQFF. The chain uses TRBV20-1 and TRBJ2-1, with D maybe TRBD2 (6 bases). The germline CDR1 and CDR2 sequences are DFQATT and SNEGSKA (reference sequence). This CDR3 comprises 13 residues. Trimming left V 2 bases short and J 8 bases short, with 13 bases between.

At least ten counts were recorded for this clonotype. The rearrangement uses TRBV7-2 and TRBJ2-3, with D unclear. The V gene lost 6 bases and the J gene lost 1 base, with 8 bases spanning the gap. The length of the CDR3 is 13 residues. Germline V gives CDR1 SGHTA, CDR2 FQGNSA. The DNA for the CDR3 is TGTGCCAGCAGACGAACGGGCACAGATACGCAGTATTTT. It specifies CASRRTGTDTQYF.

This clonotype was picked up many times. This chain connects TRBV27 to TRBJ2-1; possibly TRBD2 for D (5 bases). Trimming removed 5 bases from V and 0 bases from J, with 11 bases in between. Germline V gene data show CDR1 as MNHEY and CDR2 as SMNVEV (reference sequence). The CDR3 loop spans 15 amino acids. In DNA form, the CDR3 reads TGTGCCAGCAGTGACGACTATAGCTCCTACAATGAGCAGTTCTTC. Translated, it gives CASSDDYSSYNEQFF.

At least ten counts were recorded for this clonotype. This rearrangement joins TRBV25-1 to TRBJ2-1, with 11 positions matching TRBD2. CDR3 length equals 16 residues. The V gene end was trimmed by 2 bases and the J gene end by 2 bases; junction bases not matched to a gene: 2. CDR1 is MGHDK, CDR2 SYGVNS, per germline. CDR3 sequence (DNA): TGTGCCAGCAGTGAAATAGCGGGAGGGGCCTACAATGAGCAGTTCTTC. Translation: CASSEIAGGAYNEQFF.